Below, 20 T cell receptor beta chains from the same sample are listed, as sequenced in a study of T cells after yellow fever vaccination (dated by TCRdb to about 2019). Library construction relied on 5' RACE. Sequencing relied on an Illumina HiSeq 2500. TCRdb ran its own pipeline on the public reads, namely fastp trimming at Q25 and MiXCR clone calling, and kept in-frame beta chains. All rows with the same CDR3 protein become a single entry with the most common DNA and genes. This sample has under 150,000 distinct CDR3 sequences in its table, and roughly 8.2% of those were observed once. The ten largest clones take up 0.55% to 0.9% of the sample. The treatment or condition label corresponds to: live attenuated yellow fever vaccine strain. This material consisted of CD4+ T cells sorted from PBMCs, taken 5 days after the yellow fever booster vaccination. The receptors derive from a man aged 30 to 45 who received the YFV17D yellow fever vaccine.

This clonotype was detected many times. The V call is TRBV4-1, the J call TRBJ2-1, with TRBD2 matching over 13 bases. The CDR3 runs 15 residues. Trimming took 4 bases from V and 9 from J; bases not matched to a gene: 6. The V gene's germline CDR1 is MGHRA and CDR2 YSYEKL. For the CDR3, the DNA is TGCGCCAGCAGCCTCGGACTAGCGGGAGCACTTGAGCAGTTCTTC. Its protein product is CASSLGLAGALEQFF.

Ten or more counts support this clonotype. The rearrangement links TRBV7-9 to TRBJ2-3; 7 nucleotides line up with TRBD2. The V and J ends lost 5 bases and 4 bases, in that order; junction bases with no gene match: 12. The CDR3 has 16 amino acids. Per germline, CDR1 SEHNR and CDR2 FQNEAQ (reference sequence). In nucleotides, the CDR3 is TGTGCCAGCAGCGCCTTAGCGGGCCCGGGGTCAGATACGCAGTATTTT. Translated: CASSALAGPGSDTQYF.

This clonotype was counted many times. The chain has TRBV23-1 and TRBJ2-2; D is possibly TRBD1 (6 bases). TRBV23-1 belongs to the ORF category, with a function that is uncertain. V lost 0 bases and J lost 4, with 12 bases in between. The CDR3 has 16 residues. The CDR3 here is CASSQSSQGGTGELFF. CDR3 bases: TGCGCCAGCAGTCAATCGTCACAGGGCGGCACCGGGGAGCTGTTTTTT.

J is TRBJ2-1 and V is TRBV10-1; 9 bases fit TRBD1. This CDR3 spans 15 amino acids. J was trimmed by 14 bases and V by 6 bases; bases with no gene match: 17. Per germline, CDR1 WNHNN and CDR2 SYGVQD (reference sequence). The CDR3 sequence: CASSLDRGEPSGKFF. CDR3 in DNA: TGCGCCAGCAGCCTGGACAGGGGAGAGCCCTCGGGCAAGTTCTTC.

This clonotype has a count of ten or more. The chain has TRBV20-1 and TRBJ1-1, with 7 bases aligning to TRBD1. CDR3 length equals 12 residues. The germline gives CDR1 DFQATT, CDR2 SNEGSKA (reference sequence). Trimming at V came to 6 bases and at J to 4 bases, leaving 5 bases not matched to a gene. This CDR3 reads CSANRGGTEAFF. CDR3 nucleotide sequence: TGCAGTGCAAACAGGGGTGGCACTGAAGCTTTCTTT.

This clonotype was observed at least ten times. V usage is TRBV7-3 and J usage is TRBJ2-1; D possibly matches TRBD1 or TRBD2 (5 bases each). This CDR3 has 13 residues. CDR1 and CDR2 (germline): SGHTA, FQGTGA. The V and J ends lost 0 bases and 10 bases respectively, with 10 bases between them. The CDR3 loop reads CASSLTTGTEQFF. The CDR3 bases are TGTGCCAGCAGCTTAACCACCGGGACCGAGCAGTTCTTC. Full variable domain (missing parts from reference TRBV7-3 and TRBJ2-1): GAGVSQTPSNKVTEKGKYVELRCDPISGHTALYWYRQSLGQGPEFLIYFQGTGAADDSGLPNDRFFAVRPEGSVSTLKIQRTERGDSAVYLCASSLTTGTEQFFGPGTRLTVL.

This clonotype has at least ten counts. The chain recombines TRBV20-1 with TRBJ2-5; D might be TRBD2 (5 bases). V lost 4 bases and J 1 base, leaving 10 bases between the germline ends. The CDR3 consists of 13 residues. The germline V gene has CDR1 DFQATT and CDR2 SNEGSKA (reference sequence). CDR3 loop: CSANPSTQETQYF. As DNA, the CDR3 is TGCAGTGCTAACCCTAGCACCCAAGAGACCCAGTACTTC.

This clonotype was observed a handful of times. V gene TRBV6-1 combines with J gene TRBJ2-6, with 11 bases matching TRBD1. CDR1 is MNHNS and CDR2 is SASEGT in the germline V gene. V shed 6 bases, J shed 2 bases, and the junction held 0 bases outside the gene matches. The CDR3 runs to 15 residues. The DNA of the CDR3 is TGTGCCAGCAGGGGACAGGGGGCTGGGGCCAACGTCCTGACTTTC. This sequence encodes CASRGQGAGANVLTF.

The table lists this clonotype with a count of one. A much larger clone sits a single nucleotide away, making a read error possible. The rearrangement links TRBV12-3 or TRBV12-4 to TRBJ2-7; no firm D call. This CDR3 is built from 14 residues. Trimming removed 5 bases from V and 4 bases from J, with 15 bases in between. In DNA form, the CDR3 reads TGTGCCAGCAGTGTCGCGGACGGGCGTTACGAGCAGTACTTC. It codes for CASSVADGRYEQYF.

This clonotype was counted ten times or more. The chain links TRBV5-1 to TRBJ2-2, with D tentatively TRBD1 (6 bases). The V gene's germline CDR1 is SGHRS and CDR2 YFSETQ. The CDR3 contains 13 residues. V was pared by 4 bases and J by 7 bases, with 11 bases between. The DNA for the CDR3 is TGCGCCAGCAGCCCCTCAGGGGACGGGGAGCTGTTTTTT. Protein product: CASSPSGDGELFF.

This clonotype was detected ten times or more. This sequence joins TRBV7-8 and TRBJ2-1; D gene uncertain. The germline V gene encodes CDR1 SGHVS and CDR2 FQNEAQ. V was clipped by 5 bases and J by 4 bases, with 15 bases between them. The CDR3 extends over 15 amino acids. The CDR3 spells CASSRLYYTYNEQFF. DNA of the CDR3: TGTGCCAGCAGCCGCCTTTACTACACTTACAATGAGCAGTTCTTC.

This clonotype was recorded at least ten times. J is TRBJ2-7 and V is TRBV12-3 or TRBV12-4; a possible D gene is TRBD1 (6 bases). V was shortened by 7 bases and J by 2 bases, with 15 bases between the two germline ends. The CDR3 runs 14 residues. The CDR3 is CASNLQGPPYEQYF. The CDR3 DNA follows: TGTGCCAGCAACCTACAGGGACCGCCCTACGAGCAGTACTTC.

This clonotype has at least ten counts. The J gene is TRBJ1-4, the V gene TRBV6-1; tentative D call: TRBD1 (5 bases). Germline assignment: CDR1 MNHNS and CDR2 SASEGT. The V and J ends lost 7 bases and 7 bases respectively, with 10 bases between them. This CDR3 spans 12 amino acids. The CDR3 DNA reads TGTGCCAGCAAGGGACTCCTTGAAAAACTGTTTTTT. Translation: CASKGLLEKLFF.

This clonotype was counted only a few times. CDR3 amino acids: CASSYEGPKKLQPQHF. The CDR3 DNA is TGTGCCAGCAGTTACGAGGGACCTAAGAAGCTCCAGCCCCAGCATTTT. V gene TRBV6-2 or TRBV6-3 combines with J gene TRBJ1-5, with D possibly being TRBD1 (5 bases). CDR1 is MNHEY and CDR2 is SVGEGT in the germline V gene. Between the trimmed V and J ends, which lost 2 bases and 7 bases, there was a span of 18 bases. This CDR3 has 16 residues.

In its sample, this clonotype was seen many times. The chain joins TRBV15 to TRBJ1-2; perhaps TRBD1 as D (6 bases). V dropped 5 bases and J dropped 8 bases, with 21 bases sitting between them. The CDR3 totals 15 residues. Per germline, CDR1 LNHNV and CDR2 YYDKDF (reference sequence). For the CDR3, the DNA is TGTGCCACCAGCGACCTCGGGGGCAAGTCCTGGGGCTACACCTTC. Its protein is CATSDLGGKSWGYTF.

This clonotype was picked up many times. The chain joins TRBV30 to TRBJ2-7; 7 bases fit TRBD2. Germline values: CDR1 GTSNPN, CDR2 SVGIG (reference sequence). This CDR3 region has 13 residues. V gave up 5 bases and J gave up 3 bases; unmatched junction bases: 7. The CDR3 here is CAWGRGLNYEQYF. The CDR3 DNA sequence: TGTGCCTGGGGCCGGGGACTAAACTACGAGCAGTACTTC.

This clonotype was counted ten times or more. The genes are TRBV18 and TRBJ2-2, with D possibly being TRBD2 (5 bases). Trimming took off 0 bases at V and 4 bases at J, with 12 bases between the two ends. Germline CDR1 reads KGHSH; CDR2 reads LQKENI. CDR3 size: 16 residues. CDR3 region: CASSPPTTRGTGELFF. DNA of the CDR3: TGTGCCAGCTCACCACCGACCACCCGGGGCACCGGGGAGCTGTTTTTT.

This clonotype was recorded many times. CDR3: CASMGAGTDTQYF. The DNA for the CDR3 is TGTGCCAGCATGGGAGCGGGCACAGATACGCAGTATTTT. The chain combines TRBV5-6 with TRBJ2-3; perhaps TRBD2 as D (5 bases). CDR1 and CDR2 from the germline V gene are SGHDT and YYEEEE. CDR3 length equals 13 residues. Trimming took off 6 bases at V and 1 base at J, with 9 bases between the two ends.

This clonotype was observed many times. CDR3 protein: CAVGGTTTYNEQFF. The DNA for the CDR3 is TGTGCCGTGGGTGGGACAACTACCTACAATGAGCAGTTCTTC. This chain joins TRBV19 and TRBJ2-1, with a tentative D call TRBD1 (6 bases). Per germline, CDR1 LNHDA and CDR2 SQIVND (reference sequence). V was pared by 11 bases and J by 2 bases, with 16 bases between. The CDR3 covers 14 residues.

The sample holds many counts of this clonotype. This chain uses TRBV7-2 with TRBJ2-3, with TRBD2 matching 10 bases. V lost 5 bases and J lost 6; bases outside the gene matches: 8. This CDR3 comprises 15 residues. Germline V CDR1 and CDR2: SGHTA, FQGNSA. The CDR3 nucleotides read TGTGCCAGCAGCGGAATGGGTAGCGGGAGGGATACGCAGTATTTT. It encodes CASSGMGSGRDTQYF. The whole variable domain, remainder taken from reference TRBV7-2 and TRBJ2-3, is GAGVSQSPSNKVTEKGKDVELRCDPISGHTALYWYRQSLGQGLEFLIYFQGNSAPDKSGLPSDRFSAERTGGSVSTLTIQRTQQEDSAVYLCASSGMGSGRDTQYFGPGTRLTVL.